A single sample is the source of the 25 T cell receptor beta chains below, sequenced in a study of Graves' ophthalmopathy and Graves' hyperthyroidism. As the template, RNA transcripts were used to amplify TCR beta CDR3 regions. RT-PCR was first run with HTBI primers, then multiplex PCR in a second round. MiXCR, run by TCRdb on the multiplex PCR reads, gives a single entry per CDR3 protein. The data show 900,000 to 1,200,000 distinct CDR3 sequences, with 36% seen just once and 11% held by the top ten. What was sequenced was peripheral blood or thyroid tissue (not recorded which). The receptors here all came from an adult man with Graves' hyperthyroidism.

Note on this clonotype: A much larger clone is a single base away; this may be a read error. The gene calls are TRBV12-3 or TRBV12-4 and TRBJ1-5; D is unclear. The CDR3 runs to 16 residues. Trimming took 1 base from V and 5 from J, leaving 15 bases between them. The CDR3 coding sequence is TGTGCCAGCAGTTTAGTCAAGGGCCAAGGCGATCAGCCCCAGCATTTT. Translation gives CASSLVKGQGDQPQHF.

Notes on this clonotype: This may come from a read error, since a much larger clone is one base off. J is TRBJ1-6 and V is TRBV7-2; 8 nucleotides match TRBD1. The CDR3 runs 14 residues. CDR1 is SGHTA and CDR2 is FQGNSA in the germline V gene. V dropped 0 bases and J dropped 11; count of bases not matched to a gene: 3. The CDR3 reads CASSLARQGTPLHF. Written as DNA, the CDR3 is TGTGCCAGCAGCTTAGCGCGACAGGGGACACCCCTCCACTTT.

This clonotype showed up just a few times. This chain connects TRBV19 to TRBJ2-2, with a weak D call TRBD1 (7 bases). V lost 7 bases and J lost 6, with 21 bases in between. CDR3 length equals 16 residues. In germline, CDR1 is LNHDA, CDR2 SQIVND (reference sequence). Here the CDR3 reads CASKRQGLVVAGELFF. DNA for the CDR3: TGTGCCAGTAAAAGACAGGGACTGGTAGTGGCCGGGGAGCTGTTTTTT.

This clonotype occurred a few times. V and J are TRBV7-2 and TRBJ2-7, with D uncertain. From germline, CDR1 is SGHTA and CDR2 FQGNSA. This CDR3 is 14 amino acids long. V shed 1 base and J shed 4 bases, with 11 bases lying between them. Here the CDR3 DNA reads TGTGCCAGCAGCTTAGATCTTACAACATACGAGCAGTACTTC. This encodes CASSLDLTTYEQYF.

This clonotype was counted many times. The CDR3 DNA follows: TGTGCCAGCAGCCCAAGAGCGGCTAGCGGGGCCTACGAGCAGTACTTC. It codes for CASSPRAASGAYEQYF. The chain links TRBV9 to TRBJ2-7; 9 bases are a match to TRBD2. Germline assignment: CDR1 SGDLS and CDR2 YYNGEE. This CDR3 spans 16 amino acids. V lost 4 bases to trimming and J lost 2 bases; unmatched junction nucleotides: 10.

Concerning this clonotype itself: This may be a read error, as it is one base from a much larger clone. The V gene is TRBV5-1, the J gene TRBJ2-5; 7 bases are a match to TRBD2. The V and J ends lost 5 bases and 2 bases, in that order; junction bases with no gene match: 12. CDR1 SGHRS and CDR2 YFSETQ come from the germline V gene. CDR3 length equals 16 residues. The CDR3 spells CASRLVGGFPQETQYF. CDR3 nucleotides: TGCGCCAGCAGACTGGTCGGGGGGTTCCCGCAAGAGACCCAGTACTTC.

V usage is TRBV12-3 or TRBV12-4 and J usage is TRBJ2-7; a weak D match, TRBD2 (5 bases). Trimming cost V 4 bases and J 3 bases, with 16 bases left between them. The CDR3 is made up of 15 amino acids. In DNA form, the CDR3 reads TGTGCCAGCAGTTCTCCCCGGGATTTTTTCTACGAGCAGTACTTC. Its protein is CASSSPRDFFYEQYF.

V usage is TRBV7-9 and J usage is TRBJ2-1; D not resolved. V was shortened by 0 bases and J by 7 bases, with 4 bases between the two germline ends. CDR3 size: 12 residues. Germline V gives CDR1 SEHNR, CDR2 FQNEAQ (reference sequence). The CDR3 sequence is CASSLAVNEQFF. The CDR3 DNA sequence: TGTGCCAGCAGCTTAGCTGTGAATGAGCAGTTCTTC. Drawing the rest from reference TRBV7-9 and TRBJ2-1, the complete variable domain is DTGVSQNPRHKITKRGQNVTFRCDPISEHNRLYWYRQTLGQGPEFLTYFQNEAQLEKSRLLSDRFSAERPKGSFSTLEIQRTEQGDSAMYLCASSLAVNEQFFGPGTRLTVL.

A word on this clonotype: A much larger clone sits a single nucleotide away, making a read error possible. The chain employs TRBV19 and TRBJ2-7; D not certain. Germline loops: CDR1 LNHDA, CDR2 SQIVND (reference sequence). The CDR3 is 15 residues long. V was trimmed by 5 bases and J by 6 bases, leaving 20 bases between them. The CDR3 loop is CASSVHHRVPSEQYF. The CDR3 nucleotides read TGTGCCAGTAGTGTCCATCACAGAGTCCCCTCCGAGCAGTACTTC.

This clonotype has a count of ten or more. The chain recombines TRBV20-1 with TRBJ1-5, with D possibly matching TRBD1 (6 bases). Trimming stripped 4 bases from V and 2 bases from J, with 9 bases between. Per the germline V gene, CDR1 is DFQATT and CDR2 is SNEGSKA (reference sequence). This CDR3 spans 13 amino acids. CDR3 bases: TGCAGTGCTATCAACAGGGGCAATCAGCCCCAGCATTTT. Amino acids: CSAINRGNQPQHF.

In its sample, this clonotype was seen a few times. The chain carries TRBV7-9 and TRBJ2-3; D possibly matches TRBD1 or TRBD2 (6 bases each). This CDR3 comprises 13 residues. The V gene's germline CDR1 is SEHNR and CDR2 FQNEAQ (reference sequence). V lost 5 bases and J 2 bases, leaving 8 bases between the germline ends. CDR3 region: CASSPGATDTQYF. The DNA for the CDR3 is TGTGCCAGCAGCCCGGGGGCCACAGATACGCAGTATTTT.

The rearrangement joins TRBV28 to TRBJ1-2; D possibly corresponds to TRBD1 (5 bases). V was cut by 6 bases and J by 9 bases, with 17 bases left in between. Germline lookup yields CDR1 MDHEN and CDR2 SYDVKM. CDR3 length: 13 amino acids. As DNA, the CDR3 is TGTGCCAGCAGAAGGACCGTGGGGGATAGCTACACCTTC. Its translation is CASRRTVGDSYTF.

This chain links TRBV6-6 with TRBJ1-6; D unresolved. The V end was cut by 6 bases, the J end by 5 bases, with 11 bases between. Germline V lookup: CDR1 MNHNY, CDR2 SVGAGI (reference sequence). This CDR3 is 14 amino acids long. In nucleotides, the CDR3 is TGTGCCAGCAGCATATGGGGTGATAATTCACCCCTCCACTTT. Translated, it gives CASSIWGDNSPLHF.

In its sample, this clonotype was seen a few times. The CDR3 protein is CAISERWLQETQYF. CDR3 coding DNA: TGTGCCATCTCTGAAAGGTGGTTACAAGAGACCCAGTACTTC. The chain carries TRBV10-3 and TRBJ2-5, with no clear D. The CDR3 has 14 residues. Germline V gene lookup returns CDR1 ENHRY and CDR2 SYGVKD. V gave up 8 bases and J gave up 2 bases, with 15 bases separating them.

This sequence joins TRBV25-1 and TRBJ2-7; 7 nucleotides agree with TRBD1. The CDR3 is 15 residues long. The trim removed 5 bases at V and 2 bases at J, leaving 9 bases unmatched. Looked up from germline, CDR1 is MGHDK and CDR2 is SYGVNS. The CDR3 loop is CASSSKPGQTYEQYF. CDR3 bases: TGTGCCAGCAGTTCAAAACCGGGACAGACCTACGAGCAGTACTTC.

This clonotype was seen many times. The rearrangement uses TRBV29-1 and TRBJ2-7; 7 positions match TRBD1. V gave up 6 bases and J gave up 5 bases; unmatched junction bases: 13. Germline CDR1 and CDR2: SQVTM and ANQGSEA. The CDR3 has 14 amino acids. The CDR3 DNA is TGCAGCGTCCTCGAGACAGGGTGGATGAACGAGCAGTACTTC. This gives the protein CSVLETGWMNEQYF.

The V call is TRBV5-6, the J call TRBJ1-1; maybe TRBD1 (6 bases). This CDR3 has 13 residues. V was trimmed by 5 bases and J by 7 bases, leaving 15 bases between them. From germline, CDR1 is SGHDT and CDR2 YYEEEE. CDR3 bases: TGTGCCAGCAGTCCCGGAGGGGGAATTGAAGCTTTCTTT. Residues: CASSPGGGIEAFF. The entire variable domain, with the rest obtained from reference TRBV5-6 and TRBJ1-1, is as follows: DAGVTQSPTHLIKTRGQQVTLRCSPKSGHDTVSWYQQALGQGPQFIFQYYEEEERQRGNFPDRFSGHQFPNYSSELNVNALLLGDSALYLCASSPGGGIEAFFGQGTRLTVV.

The J gene is TRBJ2-6, the V gene TRBV29-1, with D possibly matching TRBD1 (6 bases). This CDR3 region has 14 residues. CDR1 and CDR2 (germline): SQVTM, ANQGSEA. The ends were cut back, 5 bases at V and 8 bases at J, with 16 bases in the middle. As DNA, the CDR3 is TGCAGCGTTAAGAAGGCAGGGGTACCCAACGTCCTGACTTTC. Translated, it gives CSVKKAGVPNVLTF.

There are a few counts of this clonotype. The chain has TRBV4-3 and TRBJ2-7, with 10 nucleotides matching TRBD2. J lost 3 bases, V lost 2 bases, and 1 base had no gene match. Germline CDR1 LGHNA, CDR2 YSLEER. The CDR3 is 14 amino acids. CDR3 residues: CASSQSGRVYEQYF. Written as DNA, the CDR3 is TGCGCCAGCAGCCAAAGCGGGAGGGTCTACGAGCAGTACTTC.

This clonotype came up a few times. The CDR3 reads CSVVGGASSETQHF. CDR3 nucleotide sequence: TGCAGCGTTGTAGGAGGGGCGTCCTCGGAGACCCAGCATTTT. The chain joins TRBV29-1 to TRBJ1-5, with D tentatively TRBD1 (5 bases). The germline V gene encodes CDR1 SQVTM and CDR2 ANQGSEA. The CDR3 runs 14 residues. V was shortened by 4 bases and J by 11 bases, with 21 bases between the two germline ends.

This clonotype appeared once. The chain has TRBV29-1 and TRBJ1-2; D might be TRBD1 (5 bases). Germline V gene data show CDR1 as SQVTM and CDR2 as ANQGSEA. This CDR3 has 11 residues. The germline V and J ends were trimmed by 8 bases and 7 bases, with 14 bases remaining between them. The DNA of the CDR3 is TGCAGCCTGTCGGAGGGGACTGGCTACACCTTC. It yields the protein CSLSEGTGYTF.

The V gene is TRBV7-2, the J gene TRBJ1-2, with D perhaps matching TRBD1 (5 bases). Germline-derived CDR1 and CDR2 are SGHTA and FQGNSA. Trimming removed 5 bases from V and 7 bases from J, with 23 bases in between. The CDR3 covers 16 residues. CDR3 protein: CASSQDPGHLRGGYTF. The CDR3 nucleotides are TGTGCCAGCAGCCAAGATCCCGGACACCTAAGGGGTGGCTACACCTTC.

Note on this clonotype: A much larger clone differs from this one at a single base, so this may be a read error. In nucleotides, the CDR3 is TGCAGTGCTAGAGGGCAAACAGGGACGAGTAAGCCCCGGCATTTT. It codes for CSARGQTGTSKPRHF. The chain links TRBV20-1 to TRBJ1-5; D is possibly TRBD1 (6 bases). Germline assignment: CDR1 DFQATT and CDR2 SNEGSKA (reference sequence). The CDR3 has 15 amino acids.

This clonotype was seen repeatedly, ten times or more. V usage is TRBV10-2 and J usage is TRBJ2-7; D unresolved. The ends were cut back, 2 bases at V and 3 bases at J, with 5 bases in the middle. The CDR3 extends over 12 amino acids. Looked up from germline, CDR1 is WSHSY and CDR2 is SAAADI. The CDR3 protein is CASSENDYEQYF. The CDR3 nucleotides read TGCGCCAGCAGTGAGAATGACTACGAGCAGTACTTC.

As regards this clonotype: A junction boundary mismatches the germline segment, possibly from a read error. The V and J genes are TRBV5-1 and TRBJ1-4, with 8 bases that match TRBD1. The germline gives CDR1 SGHRS, CDR2 YFSETQ. The CDR3 sequence is 18 residues long. CDR3 region: CASSLTTGGASANEELFF. CDR3 in DNA: TGCGCCAGCAGCTTGACCACAGGGGGTGCGTCGGCTAATGAAGAACTGTTTTTT.